In its sample, the clone carrying this T cell receptor (beta chain) was seen a few times. These data originate in a study of CD8 T cells in ankylosing spondylitis. Trimming cost V 0 bases and J 7 bases, with 7 bases left between them. Germline CDR1 and CDR2: LNHNV and YYDKDF (reference sequence). The CDR3 length is 13 residues. TCRdb ran MiXCR on the 5' RACE reads and lists one entry per CDR3 protein. The table includes fewer than 400,000 distinct CDR3 sequences, 14% to 15% detected once. The receptor comes from a male donor with ankylosing spondylitis or in good health (not recorded which). This rearrangement joins TRBV15 to TRBJ2-1; D unresolved. Input material: blood, either unsorted or a sorted T cell fraction (not recorded which). Here the CDR3 reads CATSRDPLNEQFF. The DNA for the CDR3 is TGTGCCACCAGCAGAGACCCACTAAATGAGCAGTTCTTC. Complete variable domain (other parts from reference TRBV15 and TRBJ2-1): DAMVIQNPRYQVTQFGKPVTLSCSQTLNHNVMYWYQQKSSQAPKLLFHYYDKDFNNEADTPDNFQSRRPNTSFCFLDIRSPGLGDTAMYLCATSRDPLNEQFFGPGTRLTVL.